The 3 T cell receptor beta chains in this list originate from one sample, sequenced in a study of human T cells and chemical hapten exposure. Stated time point: pre-sensitization, week 0. Treatment here: therapeutic diphenylcyclopropenone sensitization with weekly scalp DPC. In TCRdb, the RACE reads were re-called with MiXCR into one record per CDR3 protein. The data contain tens of thousands of distinct CDR3 sequences, approximately 9.9% of them singletons. Specimen: whole blood, collected in connection with sensitization to the hapten diphenylcyclopropenone (DPC). The receptors derive from a woman between 45 and 60 years old with alopecia areata. Some clones in this sample may be carry-over from other donors' samples.

This clonotype was observed a handful of times. V usage is TRBV4-3 and J usage is TRBJ2-3, with D possibly matching TRBD1 (6 bases). Germline-derived CDR1 and CDR2 are LGHNA and YSLEER. The V and J ends lost 0 bases and 6 bases respectively, with 28 bases between them. There are 20 residues in the CDR3. The CDR3 nucleotides read TGCGCCAGCAGCCAAGAAACCCCAAGGCCCCGGGACATCCGGCTGGATACGCAGTATTTT. It codes for CASSQETPRPRDIRLDTQYF.

This clonotype occurred many times. The chain links TRBV6-4 to TRBJ1-5; D not resolved. The CDR3 is made up of 13 amino acids. Germline CDR1 MRHNA, CDR2 SNTAGT. V dropped 5 bases and J dropped 7 bases, with 12 bases sitting between them. The CDR3 DNA sequence: TGTGCCAGCAGTTCCCAGGCCGGCCAGCCCCAGCATTTT. It encodes CASSSQAGQPQHF.

V gene TRBV9 combines with J gene TRBJ2-1; D is unclear. The CDR3 runs 14 residues. Germline assignment: CDR1 SGDLS and CDR2 YYNGEE. Between the trimmed V and J ends, which lost 4 bases and 2 bases, there was a span of 10 bases. CDR3 protein: CASSPTPAYNEQFF. CDR3 coding DNA: TGTGCCAGCAGCCCCACACCGGCCTACAATGAGCAGTTCTTC.